The rows below give T cell receptor beta chains drawn from one sample of a study of cytomegalovirus exposure and HLA in healthy donors. Sequencing was performed with immunoSEQ multiplex PCR; in TCRdb, only in-frame clones are kept and a portion is missing. The table includes 150,000 to 200,000 clones, around 85% detected once. The sequencing sample was made of PBMCs. The source of these receptors is a man younger than 35 in good health and CMV-seropositive. CDR3s include the opening cysteine and the closing phenylalanine or tryptophan.

TRBJ2-2	TRBV9	CASSVAWNTGELFF
TRBJ2-7	TRBV23-1	CASSQSFLLGQWYF
TRBJ1-2	TRBV21-1	CASSKVAYGYTF
TRBJ2-5	TRBV28	CASSRGETQYF
TRBJ2-3	TRBV2	CASSVSGSTDTQYF
TRBJ2-6	TRBV28	CATTGKSGANVLTF
TRBJ2-3	TRBV13	CASRTFRAGARADTQYF
TRBJ1-1	TRBV30	CAWSGAGVSEAFF
TRBJ2-7	TRBV5-6	CASSFPRGESEQYF
TRBJ1-1	TRBV19	CASSMGRGFWTEAFF
TRBJ2-5	TRBV28	CASSTVVGRSQYF
TRBJ2-7	TRBV28	CASSLNSGALGEQYF
TRBJ2-1	TRBV4-1	CASSQEWLGDEQFF
TRBJ1-5	TRBV27	CASSAQGGGNQPQHF
TRBJ1-2	TRBV7-9	CASSAGGFGYTF
TRBJ2-3	TRBV5-6	CASSLLSGSTDTQYF
TRBJ2-1	TRBV5-8	CASSLETSGVLYNEQFF
TRBJ2-7	TRBV6-1	CASSDLGLAAVEQYF
TRBJ2-7	TRBV4-2	CASSQDSGSSYEQYF
TRBJ1-5	TRBV5-1	CASSTGQANQPQHF
TRBJ1-1	TRBV5-1	CASSLDSSEAFF
TRBJ1-1	TRBV9	CASSALQGVTEAFF
TRBJ1-3	TRBV19	CASSSGTVDPTIYF
TRBJ2-1	TRBV19	CASHSGTPYNEQFF
TRBJ2-2	TRBV9	CASSFSGRADTGELFF
TRBJ2-2	TRBV11-2	CASSPSTGAGELFF
TRBJ1-1	TRBV5-4	CASSFEQGATEAFF
TRBJ1-2	TRBV2	CASSEQGMANYGYTF
TRBJ2-1	TRBV7-9	CASSSGLAGGPSYNEQFF
TRBJ1-1	TRBV5-1	CASSHGTGAEAFF
TRBJ1-1	TRBV11-1	CASSLSPTLLRGNTEAFF
TRBJ1-1	TRBV6-5	CASSFQGGTEAFF
TRBJ1-2	TRBV6-5	CASSQGSYYGYTF
TRBJ1-4	TRBV4-2	CASSHYIDGEEEKLFF
TRBJ2-2	TRBV11-1	CASSYSVTGELFF
TRBJ1-4	TRBV5-6	CASANLGGPNEKLFF
TRBJ1-3	TRBV9	CASSAGQGNTIYF
TRBJ1-5	TRBV19	CASRWDINSNQPQHF
TRBJ2-7	TRBV7-9	CASSLGGGPTYEQYF
TRBJ1-2	TRBV14	CASSQGTAYGYTF
TRBJ2-7	TRBV5-1	CASSPGNYEQYF
TRBJ2-1	TRBV7-9	CASSYGGNEQFF